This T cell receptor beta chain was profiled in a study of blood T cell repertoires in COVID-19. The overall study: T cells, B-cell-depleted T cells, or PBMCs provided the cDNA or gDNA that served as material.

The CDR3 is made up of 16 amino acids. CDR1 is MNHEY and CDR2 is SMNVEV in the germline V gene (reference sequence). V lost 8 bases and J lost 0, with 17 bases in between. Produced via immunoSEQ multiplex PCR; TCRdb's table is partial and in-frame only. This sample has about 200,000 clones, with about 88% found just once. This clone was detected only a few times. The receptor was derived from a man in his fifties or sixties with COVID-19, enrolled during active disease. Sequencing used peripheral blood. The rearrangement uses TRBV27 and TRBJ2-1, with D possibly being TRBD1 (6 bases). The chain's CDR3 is CASGESRDTSYNEQFF. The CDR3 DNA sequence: TGTGCCAGCGGAGAATCACGGGACACCTCCTACAATGAGCAGTTCTTC.